This TCR beta chain derives from a study of cytomegalovirus exposure and HLA in healthy donors. PCR primers comprised 60 Vbeta and 13 Jbeta primers. Repertoires were generated with immunoSEQ multiplex PCR, while TCRdb's copy carries only in-frame clones and drops some. This sample carries some 75,000 clones, with 0.8% to 1% going to the ten biggest clones. The V gene lost 6 bases and the J gene lost 1 base, with 15 bases spanning the gap. From germline, CDR1 is MNHEY and CDR2 SMNVEV (reference sequence). The CDR3 is made up of 15 amino acids. All the people who gave samples were healthy bone marrow donors. Unrecorded immune exposure was likely among donors, who were nominally healthy when sampled.

V usage is TRBV27 and J usage is TRBJ1-1, with D unresolved. The sequencing sample was made of PBMCs. The clonotype was recovered from a boy younger than 18 in good health and CMV-seronegative. The CDR3 nucleotides are TGTGCCAGCAGCCCCTTTGAGGGTTCGAACACTGAAGCTTTCTTT. Its translation is CASSPFEGSNTEAFF.